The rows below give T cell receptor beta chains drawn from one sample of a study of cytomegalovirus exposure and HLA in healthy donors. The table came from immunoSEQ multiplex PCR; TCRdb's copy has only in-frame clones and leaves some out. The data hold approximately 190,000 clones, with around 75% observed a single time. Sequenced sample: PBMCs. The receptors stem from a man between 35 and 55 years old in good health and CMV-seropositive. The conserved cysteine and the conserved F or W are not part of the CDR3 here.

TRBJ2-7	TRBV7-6	ASSVLQESGEQY
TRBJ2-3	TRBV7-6	ASSLRPLSGGAVDTQY
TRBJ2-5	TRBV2	ASIWTGGETQY
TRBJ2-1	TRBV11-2	ASSLDRANEQF
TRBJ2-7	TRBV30	AWSWGLPTSYEQY
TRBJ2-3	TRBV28	ASTGTSGGGTDTQY
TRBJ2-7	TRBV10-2	ASSEDYLYEQY
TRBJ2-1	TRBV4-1	ASSQVEGRYNEQF
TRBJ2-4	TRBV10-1	ASREDFLAKNIQY
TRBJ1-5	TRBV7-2	ASSSQGDQPQH
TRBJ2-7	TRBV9	ASSVGDSSYEQY
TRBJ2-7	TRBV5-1	ASSLVGQSYEQY
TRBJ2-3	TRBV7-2	ASSLVVLAGPSTDTQY